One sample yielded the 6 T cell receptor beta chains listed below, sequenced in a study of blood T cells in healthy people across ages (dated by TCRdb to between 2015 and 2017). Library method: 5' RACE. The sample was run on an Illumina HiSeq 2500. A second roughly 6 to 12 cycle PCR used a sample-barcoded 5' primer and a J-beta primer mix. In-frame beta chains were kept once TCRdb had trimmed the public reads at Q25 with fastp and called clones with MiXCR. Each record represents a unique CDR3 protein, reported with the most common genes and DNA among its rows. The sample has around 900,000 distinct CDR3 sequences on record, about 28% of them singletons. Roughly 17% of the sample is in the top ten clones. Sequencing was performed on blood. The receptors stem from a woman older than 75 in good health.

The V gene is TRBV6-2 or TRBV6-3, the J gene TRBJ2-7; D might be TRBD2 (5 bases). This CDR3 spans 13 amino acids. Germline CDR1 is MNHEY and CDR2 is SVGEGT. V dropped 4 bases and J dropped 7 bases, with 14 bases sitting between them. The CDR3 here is CASSSSLGNEQYF. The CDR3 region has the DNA TGTGCCAGCAGTTCCTCCCTCGGGAATGAGCAGTACTTC.

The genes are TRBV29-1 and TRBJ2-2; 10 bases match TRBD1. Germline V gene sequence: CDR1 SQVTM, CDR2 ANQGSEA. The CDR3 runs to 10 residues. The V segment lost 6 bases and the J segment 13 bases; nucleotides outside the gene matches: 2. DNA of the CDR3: TGCAGCGTCCGGGACAGGGGGCTGTTTTTT. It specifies CSVRDRGLFF.

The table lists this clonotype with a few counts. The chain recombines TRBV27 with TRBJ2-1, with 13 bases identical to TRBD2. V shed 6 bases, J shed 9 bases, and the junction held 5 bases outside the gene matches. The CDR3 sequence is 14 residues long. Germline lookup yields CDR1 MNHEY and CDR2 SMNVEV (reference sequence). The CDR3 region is CASRKTSGGGEQFF. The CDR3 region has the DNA TGTGCCAGCAGAAAAACTAGCGGGGGGGGTGAGCAGTTCTTC.

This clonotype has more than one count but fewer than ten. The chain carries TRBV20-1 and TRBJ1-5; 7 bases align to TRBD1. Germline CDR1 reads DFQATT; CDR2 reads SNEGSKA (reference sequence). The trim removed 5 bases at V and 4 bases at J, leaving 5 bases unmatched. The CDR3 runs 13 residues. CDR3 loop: CSAYRGRNQPQHF. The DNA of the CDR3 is TGCAGTGCTTACAGGGGACGGAATCAGCCCCAGCATTTT.

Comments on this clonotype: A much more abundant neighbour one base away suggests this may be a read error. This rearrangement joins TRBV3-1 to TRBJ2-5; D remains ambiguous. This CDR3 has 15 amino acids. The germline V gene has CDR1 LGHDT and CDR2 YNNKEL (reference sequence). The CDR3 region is CASSHEAQHQGTQYF. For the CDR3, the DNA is TGTGCCAGCAGCCATGAAGCACAGCACCAAGGGACCCAGTACTTC.

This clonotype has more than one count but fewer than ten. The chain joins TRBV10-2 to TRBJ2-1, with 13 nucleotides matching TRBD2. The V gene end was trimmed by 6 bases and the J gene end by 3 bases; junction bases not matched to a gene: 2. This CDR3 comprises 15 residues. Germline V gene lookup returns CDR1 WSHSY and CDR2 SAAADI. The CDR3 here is CASRRTSGGYNEQFF. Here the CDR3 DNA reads TGCGCCAGCAGGCGGACTAGCGGGGGCTACAATGAGCAGTTCTTC.